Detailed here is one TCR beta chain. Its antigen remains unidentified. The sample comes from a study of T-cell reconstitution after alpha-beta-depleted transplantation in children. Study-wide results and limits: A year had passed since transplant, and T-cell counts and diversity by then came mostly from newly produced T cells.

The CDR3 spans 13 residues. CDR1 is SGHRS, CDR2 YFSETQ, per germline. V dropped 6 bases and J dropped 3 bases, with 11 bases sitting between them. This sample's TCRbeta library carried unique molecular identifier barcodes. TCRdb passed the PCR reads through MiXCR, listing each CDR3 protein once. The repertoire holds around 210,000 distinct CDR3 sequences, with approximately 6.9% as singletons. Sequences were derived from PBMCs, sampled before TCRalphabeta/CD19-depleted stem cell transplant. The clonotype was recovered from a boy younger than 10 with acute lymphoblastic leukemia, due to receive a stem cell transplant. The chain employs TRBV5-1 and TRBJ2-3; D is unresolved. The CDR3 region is CASTESPTDTQYF. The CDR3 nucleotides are TGCGCCAGCACGGAGTCCCCGACAGATACGCAGTATTTT. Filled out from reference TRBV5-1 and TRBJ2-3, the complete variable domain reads KAGVTQTPRYLIKTRGQQVTLSCSPISGHRSVSWYQQTPGQGLQFLFEYFSETQRNKGNFPGRFSGRQFSNSRSEMNVSTLELGDSALYLCASTESPTDTQYFGPGTRLTVL.